Following are 27 T cell receptor beta chains from one sample sequenced in a study of spatial heterogeneity in lung cancer. The time point is: sample taken at primary tumor resection. TCRdb itself ran the 5' RACE reads through MiXCR, one entry per CDR3 protein. The table records about 300 distinct CDR3 sequences, approximately 11% of them present only once. The sequenced sample was normal lung tissue next to the tumor, obtained at surgery. The source of these receptors is a male donor with early-stage non-small cell lung cancer.

This clonotype is categorized as large. Little can be read into the size of this beta chain, an off-target read in a library designed for alpha chains. The V gene is TRBV2, the J gene TRBJ2-2; D is unresolved. The CDR3 consists of 11 residues. V gave up 6 bases and J gave up 6 bases, with 5 bases separating them. Germline values: CDR1 SNHLY, CDR2 FYNNEI. CDR3 residues: CASRGPGELFF. For the CDR3, the DNA is TGTGCCAGCAGGGGCCCCGGGGAGCTGTTTTTT.

Sample share makes this clonotype large (0.1 to 1%). A library made for alpha chains picked up this beta chain off target, so its size means little. The chain links TRBV7-2 to TRBJ2-7, with 12 positions matching TRBD2. V shed 7 bases, J shed 0 bases, and the junction held 4 bases outside the gene matches. Germline values: CDR1 SGHTA, CDR2 FQGNSA. The CDR3 loop spans 15 amino acids. For the CDR3, the DNA is TGTGCCAGCACCCAGACTAGCGGGGGCTCCTACGAGCAGTACTTC. Its protein is CASTQTSGGSYEQYF.

This clonotype qualifies as large. This beta chain slipped into a library made for alpha chains as a stray read, so its size is not meaningful. The J gene is TRBJ2-3, the V gene TRBV16; weak D call: TRBD1 (5 bases). Trimming shortened V by 5 bases and J by 4 bases, and 10 bases separated the two germline ends. This CDR3 spans 13 amino acids. Germline V lookup: CDR1 KGHSY, CDR2 FQNENV. CDR3 region: CASSSGIADTQYF. The CDR3 DNA is TGTGCCAGCAGCTCAGGGATAGCAGATACGCAGTATTTT.

This clonotype rates as large (0.1 to 1%). This beta chain is a stray read from a library made for alpha chains; its abundance is not meaningful. The chain has TRBV28 and TRBJ2-7, with unresolved D. CDR3 length: 11 amino acids. From germline, CDR1 is MDHEN and CDR2 SYDVKM. Trimming cost V 7 bases and J 3 bases, with 7 bases left between them. This CDR3 reads CASTSHYEQYF. In DNA form, the CDR3 reads TGTGCCAGCACCTCACACTACGAGCAGTACTTC.

This clonotype is large. This beta chain lies outside the target of a library built for alpha chains; its clone size means little. The chain joins TRBV6-5 to TRBJ2-1; D is perhaps TRBD2 (6 bases). CDR3 length: 15 residues. Looked up from germline, CDR1 is MNHEY and CDR2 is SVGAGI. Trimming cost V 2 bases and J 7 bases, with 15 bases left between them. CDR3 sequence reads: CASSYQASVGNEQFF. The CDR3 bases are TGTGCCAGCAGTTACCAGGCTAGCGTCGGAAATGAGCAGTTCTTC.

This clonotype ranks as hyperexpanded. This beta chain lies outside the target of a library built for alpha chains; its clone size means little. The chain joins TRBV20-1 to TRBJ2-3; 9 positions agree with TRBD2. Per the germline V gene, CDR1 is DFQATT and CDR2 is SNEGSKA (reference sequence). V was clipped by 6 bases and J by 1 base; unmatched bases: 2. The length of the CDR3 is 13 residues. The CDR3: CSAQRGGTDTQYF. The DNA of the CDR3 is TGCAGTGCCCAGCGGGGGGGCACAGATACGCAGTATTTT.

This clonotype qualifies as large. As an off-target read in a library built for alpha chains, this beta chain has a frequency of little significance. The chain combines TRBV6-5 with TRBJ2-1; D gene uncertain. The ends were cut back, 4 bases at V and 6 bases at J, with 16 bases in the middle. The CDR3 is 15 amino acids. The germline CDR1 and CDR2 sequences are MNHEY and SVGAGI. The DNA for the CDR3 is TGTGCCAGCAGTTCCGTCGTAACTTTCGGCAATGAGCAGTTCTTC. The encoded protein is CASSSVVTFGNEQFF.

Details on this clonotype: This beta chain represents an off-target read in a library built for alpha chains; its size is of limited meaning. The chain combines TRBV5-5 with TRBJ2-2; TRBD1 might be the D (6 bases). The CDR3 has 16 residues. Trimming shortened V by 4 bases and J by 3 bases, and 16 bases separated the two germline ends. In germline, CDR1 is SGHKS, CDR2 YYEKEE (reference sequence). The chain's CDR3 is CASSPRRDTYTGELFF. In nucleotides, the CDR3 is TGTGCCAGCAGCCCCCGCCGGGACACTTACACCGGGGAGCTGTTTTTT.

By sample fraction, this clonotype is large. Within a library made for alpha chains, this beta chain is off target, and its count is uninformative. V usage is TRBV4-1 and J usage is TRBJ2-5; D might be TRBD2 (6 bases). The CDR3 sequence is 14 residues long. Germline V lookup: CDR1 MGHRA, CDR2 YSYEKL. V was shortened by 6 bases and J by 2 bases, with 13 bases between the two germline ends. The CDR3 coding sequence is TGCGCCAGCAGTAGAGGGACTGTACAAGAGACCCAGTACTTC. Its translation: CASSRGTVQETQYF.

In this sample, this clonotype is large. Within a library made for alpha chains, this beta chain is off target, and its count is uninformative. The chain recombines TRBV12-2 with TRBJ2-7; the table names TRBD1, a call not compared with the DNA. TRBV12-2 represents a pseudogene. This CDR3 region has 15 residues. The CDR3 loop reads CASRRGQGKVYEQYF. CDR3 DNA: TGTGCAAGTCGCCGAGGACAGGGGAAGGTCTACGAGCAGTACTTC.

Of note for this clonotype: This beta chain is off target for a library built for alpha chains, so its abundance means little. This CDR3 reads CASSTFGDEKLFF. In DNA, the CDR3 is TGTGCCAGTAGCACATTTGGGGATGAAAAACTGTTTTTT. This chain joins TRBV19 and TRBJ1-4; D unresolved. The CDR3 extends over 13 amino acids. Trimming took off 6 bases at V and 6 bases at J, with 11 bases between the two ends. Per the germline V gene, CDR1 is LNHDA and CDR2 is SQIVND (reference sequence).

In this sample, this clonotype is hyperexpanded (1% or more). This beta chain is an unintended read in a library built for alpha chains; its size means little. The V gene is TRBV6-1, the J gene TRBJ2-7, with D perhaps TRBD1 or TRBD2 (5 bases each). V lost 0 bases to trimming and J lost 5 bases, with 14 bases between them. Germline V gene sequence: CDR1 MNHNS, CDR2 SASEGT. CDR3 length: 15 amino acids. The CDR3 region has the DNA TGTGCCAGCAGTGAAGCTCGTAAAGGGACCAACGAGCAGTACTTC. It yields the protein CASSEARKGTNEQYF.

Relative to its sample, this clonotype is large. This beta chain lies outside the target of a library built for alpha chains; its clone size means little. The chain employs TRBV7-2 and TRBJ2-5; D possibly corresponds to TRBD1 (5 bases). The ends were cut back, 1 base at V and 2 bases at J, with 11 bases in the middle. The CDR3 extends over 15 amino acids. Germline CDR1 SGHTA, CDR2 FQGNSA. This chain's CDR3 is CASSLGRERQETQYF. The CDR3 nucleotides are TGTGCCAGCAGCTTAGGCAGGGAAAGACAAGAGACCCAGTACTTC.

As concerns this clonotype: The library was prepared for alpha chains; this beta chain is a stray read, so its frequency means little. The V call is TRBV10-3, the J call TRBJ2-5, with TRBD1 matching over 9 bases. The germline V gene encodes CDR1 ENHRY and CDR2 SYGVKD. The J segment lost 5 bases and the V segment lost 5 bases, leaving 6 bases of the junction unmatched. The CDR3 sequence is 14 residues long. The CDR3 is CAISKDRGIETQYF. CDR3 nucleotides: TGTGCCATCAGTAAAGACAGGGGGATCGAGACCCAGTACTTC.

This clonotype is termed medium-sized. This beta chain is a stray sequence in a library constructed for alpha chains; its clone size is not meaningful. This chain connects TRBV5-1 to TRBJ2-7, with D perhaps matching TRBD1 or TRBD2 (5 bases each). V was cut by 0 bases and J by 3 bases, with 10 bases left in between. The germline V gene has CDR1 SGHRS and CDR2 YFSETQ. The CDR3 runs 14 residues. The CDR3 spells CASSLGDVVYEQYF. In nucleotides, the CDR3 is TGCGCCAGCAGCTTGGGGGACGTAGTCTACGAGCAGTACTTC.

This clonotype is labeled large. The library was built for alpha chains, so this beta chain is an off-target read and its size means little. This sequence joins TRBV11-1 and TRBJ2-1, with 7 bases lining up with TRBD2. The ends lost 4 bases at V and 13 bases at J; junction bases unmatched: 7. CDR1 SGHAT and CDR2 FQDESV come from the germline V gene (reference sequence). CDR3 size: 12 residues. The CDR3 here is CASSSPGREQFF. The CDR3 nucleotides are TGTGCCAGCAGCTCACCAGGGAGGGAACAGTTCTTC.

Concerning this clonotype: Being off target in a library aimed at alpha chains, this beta chain has a size of little meaning. The chain uses TRBV4-1 and TRBJ2-3, with TRBD2 identical over 11 bases. The V segment lost 1 base and the J segment 2 bases; nucleotides outside the gene matches: 11. Germline CDR1 MGHRA, CDR2 YSYEKL. The CDR3 length is 19 residues. CDR3 sequence reads: CASSQGASGGSSLTDTQYF. CDR3 in DNA: TGCGCCAGCAGCCAAGGAGCTAGCGGGGGGTCCAGCCTCACAGATACGCAGTATTTT.

This clonotype is deemed large. This beta chain slipped into a library made for alpha chains as a stray read, so its size is not meaningful. V and J are TRBV4-3 and TRBJ2-3, with D tentatively TRBD2 (7 bases). Germline CDR1 and CDR2: LGHNA and YSLEER. The CDR3 is made up of 16 amino acids. Trimming removed 4 bases at V and 2 bases at J, with 16 bases between. The CDR3: CASSPKKGGYTDTQYF. Here the CDR3 DNA reads TGCGCCAGCAGCCCCAAAAAGGGGGGGTACACAGATACGCAGTATTTT.

By its share, this clonotype is large (0.1 to 1%). This beta chain slipped into a library made for alpha chains as a stray read, so its size is not meaningful. The V and J genes are TRBV2 and TRBJ2-1, with 7 bases identical to TRBD1. Germline CDR1 is SNHLY and CDR2 is FYNNEI. The CDR3 is 18 amino acids. The V gene end was trimmed by 1 base and the J gene end by 6 bases; junction bases not matched to a gene: 15. The CDR3 sequence is CASSEGVVGDRTSNEQFF. The CDR3 DNA reads as TGTGCCAGCAGTGAAGGGGTGGTTGGGGACAGAACGTCCAATGAGCAGTTCTTC. Complete variable domain (other parts from reference TRBV2 and TRBJ2-1): EPEVTQTPSHQVTQMGQEVILRCVPISNHLYFYWYRQILGQKVEFLVSFYNNEISEKSEIFDDQFSVERPDGSNFTLKIRSTKLEDSAMYFCASSEGVVGDRTSNEQFFGPGTRLTVL.

In its sample, this clonotype is large (0.1 to 1%). This beta chain represents an off-target read in a library built for alpha chains; its size is of limited meaning. The CDR3 bases are TGTGCCAGCAGCCTAGGCGGGGCCGACGAGCAGTACTTC. Translating gives CASSLGGADEQYF. The J gene is TRBJ2-7, the V gene TRBV7-9; tentative D call: TRBD2 (6 bases). CDR1 and CDR2 (germline): SEHNR, FQNEAQ (reference sequence). V was clipped by 5 bases and J by 5 bases, with 13 bases between them. CDR3 length: 13 amino acids.

This clonotype was picked up a small number of times. In a library made to pick up alpha chains, this beta chain is a stray read with a size that means little. The chain recombines TRBV29-1 with TRBJ2-2; perhaps TRBD2 as D (6 bases). The CDR3 is made up of 14 amino acids. CDR1 is SQVTM, CDR2 ANQGSEA, per germline. V was shortened by 3 bases and J by 5 bases, with 13 bases between the two germline ends. The CDR3 DNA reads as TGCAGCGTTGATCCCAATCGGGGGACCGGGGAGCTGTTTTTT. Its protein product is CSVDPNRGTGELFF.

By frequency in the sample, this clonotype is medium-sized. This beta chain represents an off-target read in a library built for alpha chains; its size is of limited meaning. This chain links TRBV4-2 with TRBJ1-1; the D is unclear. Trimming shortened V by 4 bases and J by 1 base, and 10 bases separated the two germline ends. From germline, CDR1 is LGHNA and CDR2 YNFKEQ. The CDR3 runs to 14 residues. CDR3 nucleotides: TGTGCCAGCAGCCTCAGGACGGGGAACACTGAAGCTTTCTTT. Protein sequence: CASSLRTGNTEAFF.

In its sample, this clonotype ranks as large. For a library built for alpha chains, this beta chain is a stray read; little rests on its size. This rearrangement joins TRBV10-3 to TRBJ2-1; tentatively, D is TRBD1 or TRBD2 (5 bases each). The germline gives CDR1 ENHRY, CDR2 SYGVKD. The CDR3 loop spans 13 amino acids. Trimming took off 6 bases at V and 3 bases at J, with 9 bases between the two ends. CDR3: CAISGTGYNEQFF. CDR3 sequence (DNA): TGTGCCATCAGCGGGACGGGCTACAATGAGCAGTTCTTC.

Points on this clonotype: Found in a library prepared for alpha chains, this beta chain is an off-target read, and its abundance has little meaning. The chain links TRBV20-1 to TRBJ2-5, with D tentatively TRBD1 (6 bases). The germline V gene has CDR1 DFQATT and CDR2 SNEGSKA (reference sequence). The germline V and J ends were trimmed by 5 bases and 0 bases, with 10 bases remaining between them. CDR3 length: 13 amino acids. The CDR3: CSAPQGYQETQYF. CDR3 DNA: TGCAGTGCTCCCCAGGGGTACCAAGAGACCCAGTACTTC.

By share, this clonotype counts as medium-sized. In a library made to pick up alpha chains, this beta chain is a stray read with a size that means little. The gene calls are TRBV7-2 and TRBJ2-7; 10 nucleotides match TRBD2. CDR3 length: 17 residues. V trimming: 1 base; J trimming: 0 bases; junction bases outside the gene matches: 6. Germline CDR1 is SGHTA and CDR2 is FQGNSA. CDR3 DNA sequence: TGTGCCAGCAGCTTAGAGAGCGGGGGGGCGGTCTCCTACGAGCAGTACTTC. Protein: CASSLESGGAVSYEQYF.

Within the sample, this clonotype is large. This beta chain is a stray sequence in a library constructed for alpha chains; its clone size is not meaningful. The chain uses TRBV11-2 and TRBJ2-2; 12 nucleotides agree with TRBD2. CDR1 and CDR2 from the germline V gene are SGHAT and FQNNGV. The CDR3 spans 16 residues. The V gene end was trimmed by 5 bases and the J gene end by 6 bases; junction bases not matched to a gene: 7. CDR3 DNA sequence: TGTGCCAGCAGCACCCTAGCGGGGGGGCACGCCGGGGAGCTGTTTTTT. As protein: CASSTLAGGHAGELFF.

In this sample, this clonotype is large. A library prepared for alpha chains yielded this beta chain as an off-target read; its size is of little meaning. This chain uses TRBV7-9 with TRBJ2-7, with D unclear. CDR3 length: 12 amino acids. V lost 5 bases, J lost 4 bases, and 9 bases lay in between. CDR1 and CDR2 from the germline V gene are SEHNR and FQNEAQ (reference sequence). CDR3 residues: CASSPDDYEQYF. Here the CDR3 DNA reads TGTGCCAGCAGCCCGGACGATTACGAGCAGTACTTC.